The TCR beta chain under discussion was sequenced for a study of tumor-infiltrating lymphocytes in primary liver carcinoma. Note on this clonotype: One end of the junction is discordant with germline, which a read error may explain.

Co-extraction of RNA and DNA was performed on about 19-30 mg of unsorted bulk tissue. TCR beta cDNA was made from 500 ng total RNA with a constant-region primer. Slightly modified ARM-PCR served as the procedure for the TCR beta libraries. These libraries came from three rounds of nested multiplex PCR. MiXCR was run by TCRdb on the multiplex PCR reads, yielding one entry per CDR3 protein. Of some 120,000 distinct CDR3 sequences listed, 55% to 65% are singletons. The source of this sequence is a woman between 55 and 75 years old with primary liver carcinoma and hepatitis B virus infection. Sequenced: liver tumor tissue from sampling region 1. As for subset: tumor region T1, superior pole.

In nucleotides, the CDR3 is TGCAGCGCCCGGGCTGCAGGGACCACATATACGCAGTATTTT. Encoded protein: CSARAAGTTYTQYF. The chain combines TRBV29-1 with TRBJ2-3; D may match TRBD1 or TRBD2 (5 bases each). The CDR3 sequence is 14 residues long. The V gene's germline CDR1 is SQVTM and CDR2 ANQGSEA.